The 11 T cell receptor beta chains given below trace back to one sample, sequenced in a study of blood T cells in healthy people across ages. Using a J-beta primer mix together with a sample-barcoded 5' primer, a second PCR was run for roughly 7 to 12 cycles. From the 5' RACE reads, TCRdb called clonotypes with MiXCR, one entry per CDR3 protein. This sample has some 1.5 million distinct CDR3 sequences; 40% to 45% occur once, and the top ten carry approximately 4.1%. Material for sequencing was blood. These TCRs come from a woman aged 18-30 years in good health.

CDR3 sequence: CASSLASAREQFF. In nucleotides, the CDR3 is TGTGCCAGCAGCTTAGCGTCGGCGAGGGAGCAGTTCTTC. The genes are TRBV7-2 and TRBJ2-1; D is unresolved. The germline gives CDR1 SGHTA, CDR2 FQGNSA. This CDR3 is 13 amino acids long. The V end lost 0 bases, the J end lost 10 bases, and 10 bases lay between the germline ends.

This clonotype was seen a few times. The V call is TRBV29-1, the J call TRBJ2-1; TRBD1 matches at 7 bases. V dropped 6 bases and J dropped 8; count of bases not matched to a gene: 10. The CDR3 totals 13 residues. The germline V gene encodes CDR1 SQVTM and CDR2 ANQGSEA. In nucleotides, the CDR3 is TGCAGCGTAGCCGGGACAGACGGGCATGAGCAGTTCTTC. It translates to CSVAGTDGHEQFF.

The rearrangement links TRBV6-6 to TRBJ1-4, with D possibly TRBD1 on 5 matching bases. V was cut by 0 bases and J by 8 bases, with 13 bases left in between. Per germline, CDR1 MNHNY and CDR2 SVGAGI (reference sequence). This CDR3 is 15 amino acids long. CDR3 nucleotide sequence: TGTGCCAGCAGTTACTCGGGGGGGTGGCGAGAAAAACTGTTTTTT. This codes for CASSYSGGWREKLFF.

This clonotype has just a few counts. This chain links TRBV7-8 with TRBJ1-4, with D maybe TRBD1 (6 bases). Germline V CDR1 and CDR2: SGHVS, FQNEAQ. V gave up 2 bases and J gave up 7 bases, with 14 bases separating them. The CDR3 extends over 15 amino acids. CDR3 in DNA: TGTGCCAGCAGCTTAACCGGGACAATTTCTGAAAAACTGTTTTTT. Amino acids: CASSLTGTISEKLFF.

The rearrangement uses TRBV7-9 and TRBJ2-3; no reliable D call. The CDR3 is made up of 14 amino acids. V was pared by 5 bases and J by 2 bases, with 11 bases between. In germline, CDR1 is SEHNR, CDR2 FQNEAQ (reference sequence). The CDR3 sequence: CASSLIPTTDTQYF. CDR3 nucleotide sequence: TGTGCCAGCAGCCTAATACCCACCACAGATACGCAGTATTTT. The full variable domain, its missing parts supplied by reference TRBV7-9 and TRBJ2-3, is DTGVSQNPRHKITKRGQNVTFRCDPISEHNRLYWYRQTLGQGPEFLTYFQNEAQLEKSRLLSDRFSAERPKGSFSTLEIQRTEQGDSAMYLCASSLIPTTDTQYFGPGTRLTVL.

The CDR3 region has the DNA TGCGCCAGCAGCCCGACAGGAAACTCTGCTGGAAACACCATATATTTT. Translation: CASSPTGNSAGNTIYF. J is TRBJ1-3 and V is TRBV5-1; maybe TRBD1 (6 bases). CDR1 is SGHRS, CDR2 YFSETQ, per germline. The CDR3 loop spans 16 amino acids. V was cut by 4 bases and J by 2 bases, with 16 bases left in between.

The chain links TRBV7-3 to TRBJ1-2; 8 bases match TRBD1. The CDR3 has 14 amino acids. Germline CDR1 reads SGHTA; CDR2 reads FQGTGA. With V trimmed by 5 bases and J by 10 bases, 12 bases remained unmatched. The CDR3 bases are TGTGCCAGCAGCCCTGACAGGGGCAGTAGTTCCTACACCTTC. Its translation is CASSPDRGSSSYTF. Drawing the rest from reference TRBV7-3 and TRBJ1-2, the complete variable domain is GAGVSQTPSNKVTEKGKYVELRCDPISGHTALYWYRQSLGQGPEFLIYFQGTGAADDSGLPNDRFFAVRPEGSVSTLKIQRTERGDSAVYLCASSPDRGSSSYTFGSGTRLTVV.

The chain is built from TRBV27 and TRBJ2-7; TRBD1 matches 10 bases. V was pared by 4 bases and J by 5 bases, with 8 bases of the junction left unmatched. Germline V lookup: CDR1 MNHEY, CDR2 SMNVEV (reference sequence). This CDR3 has 15 residues. Written as DNA, the CDR3 is TGTGCCAGCAGTTGGGGGACAGGGGAAAAAGACGAGCAGTACTTC. Protein sequence: CASSWGTGEKDEQYF.

The chain joins TRBV20-1 to TRBJ2-7; 9 nucleotides agree with TRBD1. The CDR3 consists of 14 residues. From germline, CDR1 is DFQATT and CDR2 SNEGSKA (reference sequence). The V gene end was trimmed by 5 bases and the J gene end by 2 bases; junction bases not matched to a gene: 7. This chain's CDR3 is CSAGGQGGPYEQYF. DNA of the CDR3: TGCAGTGCTGGGGGACAGGGAGGCCCCTACGAGCAGTACTTC.

This clonotype was counted only a few times. This CDR3 reads CASSVEGTSGGEITDTQYF. DNA of the CDR3: TGTGCCAGCAGCGTAGAGGGGACTAGCGGGGGGGAAATCACAGATACGCAGTATTTT. This chain links TRBV9 with TRBJ2-3, with 16 bases lining up with TRBD2. Germline V gene data show CDR1 as SGDLS and CDR2 as YYNGEE. This CDR3 comprises 19 residues. V lost 0 bases and J lost 2; bases outside the gene matches: 6.

The chain carries TRBV30 and TRBJ2-7, with 10 bases aligning to TRBD2. With 3 bases clipped from V and 7 bases from J, the junction kept 12 bases outside the gene matches. Germline V CDR1 and CDR2: GTSNPN, SVGIG (reference sequence). The CDR3 consists of 15 residues. CDR3 DNA: TGTGCCTGGAGGGGGGAAGCGGGGGGGTACAATGAGCAGTACTTC. Its protein is CAWRGEAGGYNEQYF.